This TCR beta chain was retrieved from a study of shared clonotypes between healthy human individuals. Profiling relied on immunoSEQ multiplex PCR, and the TCRdb table lists in-frame clones only, not all of them. The sample lists more than 200,000 clones, 65% to 70% occurring once. CDR1 is ENHRY, CDR2 SYGVKD, per germline. The CDR3 is made up of 13 amino acids. Trimming left V 2 bases short and J 1 base short, with 6 bases between. This chain connects TRBV10-3 to TRBJ2-7; either TRBD1 or TRBD2 may supply D (5 bases each). The receptor was isolated from a man younger than 40 in good health. Sequencing was done on a sample of memory CD4+ T cells sorted from blood. Subset noted: CD45RA-negative fraction. The CDR3 region is CAISEGGSYEQYF. The CDR3 nucleotides are TGTGCCATCAGTGAGGGGGGATCCTACGAGCAGTACTTC.